Below, 21 T cell receptor beta chains from the same sample are listed, as sequenced in a study of T cells in Graves' hyperthyroidism and ophthalmopathy. The source material, RNA transcripts, was used to amplify TCR beta CDR3 regions. The primer set for the first-round RT-PCR of the TCR CDR3 was HTBI. TCRdb re-analysed the multiplex PCR reads in MiXCR, keeping a single row per CDR3 protein. The profile covers over 350,000 distinct CDR3 sequences, with more than 13% appearing a single time and around 27% taken by the ten largest. The specimen was blood. All receptors derive from a man aged 45-60 years with Graves' ophthalmopathy.

This clonotype was recorded at least ten times. The chain employs TRBV3-1 and TRBJ2-2; a weak D match, TRBD1 (5 bases). The germline V and J ends were trimmed by 1 base and 4 bases, with 10 bases remaining between them. Germline V lookup: CDR1 LGHDT, CDR2 YNNKEL (reference sequence). This CDR3 comprises 15 residues. The CDR3 DNA reads TGTGCCAGCAGCCAAGGGGGCGCACGCACCGGGGAGCTGTTTTTT. Its protein product is CASSQGGARTGELFF.

The sample holds many counts of this clonotype. The chain combines TRBV11-2 with TRBJ2-1; possibly TRBD2 for D (6 bases). Germline V gene sequence: CDR1 SGHAT, CDR2 FQNNGV. The CDR3 has 15 residues. Trimming pared 3 bases from V and 2 bases from J, leaving 11 bases between. CDR3 nucleotide sequence: TGTGCCAGCAGCTTTTTGAAGCGGGCCTACAATGAGCAGTTCTTC. It specifies CASSFLKRAYNEQFF.

This clonotype was found once. V usage is TRBV6-2 or TRBV6-3 and J usage is TRBJ2-6; D is unclear. V lost 4 bases, J lost 0 bases, and 10 bases lay in between. Germline CDR1 is MNHEY and CDR2 is SVGEGT. The CDR3 is 16 amino acids. CDR3 nucleotide sequence: TGTGCCAGCAGTTCCCAGCCGAGCTCTGGGGCCAACGTCCTGACTTTC. Translated: CASSSQPSSGANVLTF.

Many counts were recorded for this clonotype. The chain joins TRBV29-1 to TRBJ2-1; TRBD2 aligns across 7 bases. In germline, CDR1 is SQVTM, CDR2 ANQGSEA. The CDR3 has 12 residues. V lost 6 bases, J lost 9 bases, and 8 bases stayed unmatched. The CDR3 sequence: CSVALLAFEQFF. In DNA, the CDR3 is TGCAGCGTCGCCCTACTAGCGTTTGAGCAGTTCTTC.

This clonotype was found a few times. The rearrangement uses TRBV7-2 and TRBJ2-7, with D possibly TRBD1 on 5 matching bases. Between the trimmed V and J ends, which lost 3 bases and 6 bases, there was a span of 9 bases. The CDR3 is made up of 12 amino acids. Germline V lookup: CDR1 SGHTA, CDR2 FQGNSA. CDR3 sequence (DNA): TGTGCCAGCAGCTTTCCCAGGGCCGAGCAGTACTTC. It is translated as CASSFPRAEQYF.

Note on this clonotype: A much larger clone differs from this one at a single base, so this may be a read error. The J gene is TRBJ2-3, the V gene TRBV3-1; D perhaps matches TRBD1 (6 bases). Trimming shortened V by 3 bases and J by 3 bases, and 10 bases separated the two germline ends. This CDR3 spans 14 amino acids. Germline CDR1 reads LGHDT; CDR2 reads YNNKEL (reference sequence). Here the CDR3 reads CASSQGAQTDTQYF. The CDR3 DNA follows: TGTGCCAGCAGCCAGGGGGCGCAAACAGATACGCAGTATTTT.

The chain carries TRBV24-1 and TRBJ1-2; D is possibly TRBD1 (6 bases). V was trimmed by 4 bases and J by 7 bases, leaving 18 bases between them. The germline V gene has CDR1 KGHDR and CDR2 SFDVKD. The CDR3 consists of 15 residues. CDR3 amino acids: CATSDRTTGGFGYTF. CDR3 DNA sequence: TGTGCCACCAGTGACCGAACCACTGGGGGCTTTGGCTACACCTTC.

The chain links TRBV5-1 to TRBJ2-2; 7 bases fit TRBD2. Germline CDR1 and CDR2: SGHRS and YFSETQ. The CDR3 spans 13 residues. With V trimmed by 5 bases and J by 7 bases, 5 bases remained unmatched. CDR3 nucleotide sequence: TGCGCCAGCAGGCGGGAGCTGGACGGGGAGCTGTTTTTT. Translating it yields CASRRELDGELFF.

This clonotype came up many times. V is TRBV9 and J is TRBJ2-3; TRBD2 matches at 8 bases. J lost 2 bases, V lost 3 bases, and 5 bases had no gene match. The CDR3 runs to 15 residues. CDR1 is SGDLS, CDR2 YYNGEE, per germline. CDR3 nucleotides: TGTGCCAGCAGCGGGAGCGGGAGTATCACAGATACGCAGTATTTT. Its protein product is CASSGSGSITDTQYF.

This clonotype was seen more than once but under ten times. This may be a read error, as it is one base from a much larger clone. The V call is TRBV3-1, the J call TRBJ1-6; D possibly corresponds to TRBD1 (5 bases). This CDR3 spans 13 amino acids. Germline values: CDR1 LGHDT, CDR2 YNNKEL (reference sequence). This CDR3 reads CAGSLVRGSPLHF. The CDR3 nucleotides are TGTGCCGGCAGCCTGGTAAGGGGTTCACCCCTCCACTTT.

This clonotype occurred many times. This rearrangement joins TRBV13 to TRBJ2-5, with 7 nucleotides matching TRBD2. CDR1 is PRHDT and CDR2 is FYEKMQ in the germline V gene (reference sequence). V was clipped by 1 base and J by 7 bases; unmatched bases: 3. This CDR3 region has 13 residues. CDR3 in amino acids: CASSLVSGGTQYF. CDR3 coding DNA: TGTGCCAGCAGCTTAGTATCGGGGGGGACCCAGTACTTC.

This chain uses TRBV4-1 with TRBJ2-1; 9 bases agree with TRBD2. The CDR3 contains 18 residues. Unmatched junction bases numbered 16, after V lost 8 bases and J lost 2 bases. Germline V gene data show CDR1 as MGHRA and CDR2 as YSYEKL. The CDR3 DNA sequence: TGCGCCAGCCTCGCAGGGGATGGAAGCGGGAGGACCTACAATGAGCAGTTCTTC. Translating gives CASLAGDGSGRTYNEQFF.

This clonotype was counted ten times or more. The chain recombines TRBV20-1 with TRBJ1-1; D unresolved. Trimming cost V 3 bases and J 4 bases, with 12 bases left between them. Germline V gene lookup returns CDR1 DFQATT and CDR2 SNEGSKA (reference sequence). The CDR3 is 13 residues long. The CDR3 bases are TGCAGTGCTAGGGGCCTTTGGGGCACTGAAGCTTTCTTT. It translates to CSARGLWGTEAFF.

This clonotype has at least ten counts. This chain joins TRBV28 and TRBJ2-3; a weak D match, TRBD2 (6 bases). The V end was cut by 5 bases, the J end by 2 bases, with 14 bases between. This CDR3 has 15 amino acids. CDR1 MDHEN and CDR2 SYDVKM come from the germline V gene. CDR3 sequence (DNA): TGTGCCAGCAGTATGGGAGGAATCCTCACAGATACGCAGTATTTT. It yields the protein CASSMGGILTDTQYF.

The chain combines TRBV19 with TRBJ1-2, with D maybe TRBD1 (6 bases). Deletions cut 5 bases from V and 4 bases from J, with 8 bases between. This CDR3 contains 12 residues. Per germline, CDR1 LNHDA and CDR2 SQIVND (reference sequence). The CDR3 nucleotides read TGTGCCAGTAGTGAGGGGGTCTATGGCTACACCTTC. Translating it yields CASSEGVYGYTF.

This clonotype was picked up many times. The chain combines TRBV3-1 with TRBJ2-6; D is perhaps TRBD1 (5 bases). The CDR3 is made up of 15 amino acids. In germline, CDR1 is LGHDT, CDR2 YNNKEL (reference sequence). V shed 4 bases and J shed 0 bases, with 7 bases lying between them. CDR3 region: CASSRQTSGANVLTF. The CDR3 bases are TGTGCCAGCAGCCGACAGACCTCTGGGGCCAACGTCCTGACTTTC.

This clonotype has more than one count but fewer than ten. This chain uses TRBV9 with TRBJ2-1; 9 bases line up with TRBD2. Germline V CDR1 and CDR2: SGDLS, YYNGEE. The CDR3 totals 15 residues. Losses at the gene ends were 0 bases for V and 6 bases for J; bases not matched to a gene: 4. DNA of the CDR3: TGTGCCAGCAGCGTAGACCTTAGCGGGAGCAATGAGCAGTTCTTC. Its protein is CASSVDLSGSNEQFF.

This clonotype has ten or more counts. CDR3: CASSLDSSRYEQYF. The DNA for the CDR3 is TGTGCCAGCAGTTTAGACAGTAGTAGATACGAGCAGTACTTC. The chain has TRBV12-3 or TRBV12-4 and TRBJ2-7; D is unresolved. V lost 1 base to trimming and J lost 4 bases, with 11 bases between them. CDR3 length equals 14 residues.

This chain connects TRBV10-3 to TRBJ1-2; no reliable D call. There are 13 residues in the CDR3. The germline V gene has CDR1 ENHRY and CDR2 SYGVKD. Trimming cost V 8 bases and J 6 bases, with 16 bases left between them. The CDR3 here is CAIRYEELHGYTF. DNA of the CDR3: TGTGCCATCCGGTATGAGGAACTCCATGGCTACACCTTC.

The sample holds many counts of this clonotype. The chain joins TRBV5-1 to TRBJ1-1; D unclear. The CDR3 spans 14 residues. The V gene lost 0 bases and the J gene lost 0 bases, with 6 bases spanning the gap. Germline V gives CDR1 SGHRS, CDR2 YFSETQ. The CDR3 spells CASSLAILNTEAFF. CDR3 in DNA: TGCGCCAGCAGCTTGGCCATTCTGAACACTGAAGCTTTCTTT.

Ten or more counts support this clonotype. This chain connects TRBV12-3 or TRBV12-4 to TRBJ1-2, with 7 bases aligning to TRBD1. The CDR3 has 13 amino acids. Germline trimming cut 6 bases from V and 3 bases from J; bases unmatched to any gene: 4. The CDR3 region has the DNA TGTGCCAGCAGCCTCACAGGGGACTATGGCTACACCTTC. Translation gives CASSLTGDYGYTF.